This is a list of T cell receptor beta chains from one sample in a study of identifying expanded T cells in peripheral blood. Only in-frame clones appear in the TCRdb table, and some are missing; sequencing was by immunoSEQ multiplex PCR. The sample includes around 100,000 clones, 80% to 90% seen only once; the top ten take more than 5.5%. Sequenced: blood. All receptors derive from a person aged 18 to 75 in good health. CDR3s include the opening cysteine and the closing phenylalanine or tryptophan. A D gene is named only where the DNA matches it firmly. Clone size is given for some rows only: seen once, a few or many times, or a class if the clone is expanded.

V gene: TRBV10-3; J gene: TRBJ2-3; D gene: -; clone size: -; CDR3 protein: CAISESVGVTDTQYF; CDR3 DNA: TGTGCCATCAGTGAGTCGGTAGGGGTCACAGATACGCAGTATTTT
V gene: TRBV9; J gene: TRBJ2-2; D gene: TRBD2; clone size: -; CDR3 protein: CASSVSSGGRAGELFF; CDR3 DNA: TGTGCCAGCAGCGTTTCTAGCGGGGGGCGCGCCGGGGAGCTGTTTTTT
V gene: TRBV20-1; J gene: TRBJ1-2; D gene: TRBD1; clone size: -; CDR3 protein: CSAPTGAGYTF; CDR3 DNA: TGCAGTGCTCCCACAGGGGCTGGCTACACCTTC
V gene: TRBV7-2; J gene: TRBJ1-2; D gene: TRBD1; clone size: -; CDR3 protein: CASSPTGIGYTF; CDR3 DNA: TGTGCCAGCAGCCCGACAGGGATCGGCTACACCTTC
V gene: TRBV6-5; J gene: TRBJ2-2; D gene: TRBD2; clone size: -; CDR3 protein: CASRQGGTGELFF; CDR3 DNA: TGTGCCAGTCGCCAGGGAGGGACCGGGGAGCTGTTTTTT
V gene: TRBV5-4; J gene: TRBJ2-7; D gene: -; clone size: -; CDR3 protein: CASSGPGSTRNYEQYF; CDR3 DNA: TGTGCCAGCAGCGGACCGGGTAGCACGAGAAACTACGAGCAGTACTTC
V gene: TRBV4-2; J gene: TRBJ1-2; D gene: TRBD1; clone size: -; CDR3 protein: CASSPGTGWPDGYTF; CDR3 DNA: TGTGCCAGCAGCCCCGGGACAGGATGGCCCGATGGCTACACCTTC
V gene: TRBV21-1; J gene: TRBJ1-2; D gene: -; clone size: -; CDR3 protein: CASSKGGPGPPIGYTF; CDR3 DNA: TGTGCCAGCAGCAAAGGAGGGCCGGGGCCCCCTATTGGCTACACCTTC
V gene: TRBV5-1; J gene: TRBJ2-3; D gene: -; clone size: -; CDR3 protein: CASSGGRFTDTQYF; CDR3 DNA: TGCGCCAGCAGCGGGGGGCGGTTTACAGATACGCAGTATTTT
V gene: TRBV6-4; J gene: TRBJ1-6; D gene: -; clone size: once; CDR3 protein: CASSDTINSPLHF; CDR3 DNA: TGTGCCAGCAGTGACACGATAAATTCACCCCTCCACTTT
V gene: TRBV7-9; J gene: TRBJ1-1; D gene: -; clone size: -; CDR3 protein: CASSFAGFAFF; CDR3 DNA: TGTGCCAGCAGCTTCGCGGGATTTGCTTTCTTT
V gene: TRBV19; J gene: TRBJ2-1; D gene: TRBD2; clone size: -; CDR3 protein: CATAGGALNEQFF; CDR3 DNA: TGTGCCACCGCCGGGGGGGCCCTCAATGAGCAGTTCTTC
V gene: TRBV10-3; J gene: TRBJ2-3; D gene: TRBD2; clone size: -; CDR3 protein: CAITGRADTSTDTQYF; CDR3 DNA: TGTGCCATCACCGGGAGGGCAGATACTAGCACAGATACGCAGTATTTT